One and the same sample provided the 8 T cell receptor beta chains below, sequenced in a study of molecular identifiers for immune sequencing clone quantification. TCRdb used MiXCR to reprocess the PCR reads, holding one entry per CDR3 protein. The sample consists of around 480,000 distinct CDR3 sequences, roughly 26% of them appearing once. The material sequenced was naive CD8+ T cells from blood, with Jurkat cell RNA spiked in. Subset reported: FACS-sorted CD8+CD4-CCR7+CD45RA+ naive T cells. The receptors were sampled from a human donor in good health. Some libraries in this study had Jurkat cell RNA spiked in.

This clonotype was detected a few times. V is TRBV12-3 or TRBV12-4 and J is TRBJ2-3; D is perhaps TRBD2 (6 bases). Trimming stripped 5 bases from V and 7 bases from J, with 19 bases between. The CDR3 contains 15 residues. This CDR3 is CASSPLERVSHTQYF. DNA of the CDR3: TGTGCCAGCAGTCCGCTGGAGCGGGTGTCTCATACGCAGTATTTT.

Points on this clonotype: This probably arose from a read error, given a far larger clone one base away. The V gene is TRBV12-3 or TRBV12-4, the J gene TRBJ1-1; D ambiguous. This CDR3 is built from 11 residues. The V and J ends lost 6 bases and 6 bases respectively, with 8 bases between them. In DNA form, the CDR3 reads TGTGCCAGCAGCCCGGGATCTGAAGCTTTCTTT. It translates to CASSPGSEAFF.

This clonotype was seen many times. CDR3 in amino acids: CASSYSSSNQPQHF. CDR3 in DNA: TGTGCCAGCAGTTACTCCTCTAGCAATCAGCCCCAGCATTTT. This chain uses TRBV6-5 with TRBJ1-5; D gene unclear. This CDR3 comprises 14 residues. The germline V gene has CDR1 MNHEY and CDR2 SVGAGI. V was pared by 0 bases and J by 0 bases, with 3 bases between.

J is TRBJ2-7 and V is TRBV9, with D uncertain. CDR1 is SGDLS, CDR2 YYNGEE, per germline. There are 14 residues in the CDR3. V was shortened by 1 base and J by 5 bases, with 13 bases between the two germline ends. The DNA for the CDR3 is TGTGCCAGCAGCGTAAGCAGCCTAGGTAACGAGCAGTACTTC. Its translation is CASSVSSLGNEQYF.

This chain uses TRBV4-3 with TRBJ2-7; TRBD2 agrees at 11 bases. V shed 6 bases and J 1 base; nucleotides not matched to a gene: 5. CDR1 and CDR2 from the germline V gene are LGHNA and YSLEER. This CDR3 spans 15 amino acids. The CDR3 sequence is CASREGLAGSYEQYF. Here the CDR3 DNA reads TGCGCCAGCAGAGAAGGACTAGCGGGTTCCTACGAGCAGTACTTC.

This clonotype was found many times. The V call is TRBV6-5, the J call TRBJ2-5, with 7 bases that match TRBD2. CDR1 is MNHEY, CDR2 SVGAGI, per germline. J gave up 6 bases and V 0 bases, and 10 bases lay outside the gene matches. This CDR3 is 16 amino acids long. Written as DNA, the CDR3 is TGTGCCAGCAGTTACTCGTCCAGCGGGATTGGACAGACCCAGTACTTC. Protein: CASSYSSSGIGQTQYF.

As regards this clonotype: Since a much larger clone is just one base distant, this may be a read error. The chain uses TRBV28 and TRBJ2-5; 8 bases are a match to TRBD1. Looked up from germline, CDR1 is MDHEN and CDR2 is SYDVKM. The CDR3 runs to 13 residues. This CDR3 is CASNRRGRETQCF. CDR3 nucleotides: TGTGCCAGCAACCGCAGGGGGCGAGAGACCCAGTGCTTC.

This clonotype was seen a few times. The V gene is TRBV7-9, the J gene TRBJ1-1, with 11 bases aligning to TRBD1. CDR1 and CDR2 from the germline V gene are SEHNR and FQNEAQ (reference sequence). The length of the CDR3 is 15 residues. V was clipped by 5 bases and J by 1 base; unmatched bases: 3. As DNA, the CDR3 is TGTGCCAGCAGCCACGGACAGGGGGCGAACACTGAAGCTTTCTTT. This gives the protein CASSHGQGANTEAFF.